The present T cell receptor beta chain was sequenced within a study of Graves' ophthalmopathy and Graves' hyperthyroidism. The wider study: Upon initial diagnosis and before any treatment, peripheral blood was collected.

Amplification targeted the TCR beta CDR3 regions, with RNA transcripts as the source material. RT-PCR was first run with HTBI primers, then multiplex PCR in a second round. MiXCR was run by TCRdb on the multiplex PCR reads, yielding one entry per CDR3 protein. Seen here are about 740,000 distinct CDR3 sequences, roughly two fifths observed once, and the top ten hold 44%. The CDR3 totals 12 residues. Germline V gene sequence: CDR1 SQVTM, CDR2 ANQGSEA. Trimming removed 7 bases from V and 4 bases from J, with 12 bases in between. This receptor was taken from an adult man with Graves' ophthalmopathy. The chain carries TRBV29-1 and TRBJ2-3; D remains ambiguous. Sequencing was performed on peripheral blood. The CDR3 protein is CSGAQYSDTQYF. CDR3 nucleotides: TGCAGCGGTGCCCAGTATTCAGATACGCAGTATTTT.